This TCR beta chain appears in the sequencing data of a study of response to subunit inactivated influenza vaccine. TCRdb called the RT-PCR reads again in MiXCR, with one record for every CDR3 protein. The sample lists a few hundred thousand distinct CDR3 sequences, around a fifth occurring once. Overall study results and limits: The study's authors posited that every seasonal influenza vaccination enlists few new T cells.

Regarding this clonotype: No antigen is known for it.

The clonotype was recovered from a man between 50 and 70 years old who received an inactivated influenza vaccine. The source was PBMCs from blood, collected roughly 20 months after vaccination.

The CDR3 coding sequence is TGCGCCAGCAGCCTCGCAGGGGGCCGTTCCTACGAGCAGTACTTC. Translation: CASSLAGGRSYEQYF. This chain joins TRBV4-1 and TRBJ2-7; 8 bases line up with TRBD1. V shed 4 bases and J 1 base; nucleotides not matched to a gene: 6. This CDR3 comprises 15 residues. CDR1 and CDR2 (germline): MGHRA, YSYEKL.